These T cell receptor beta chains were read from a single sample in a study of Ad26.COV2.S vaccination and SARS-CoV-2 variants. TCRdb's copy holds only in-frame clones and misses some; the assay was immunoSEQ multiplex PCR. In the table there are around 300,000 clones, 85% to 90% of which are singletons. The sample here was peripheral blood, taken in a trial of Ad26.COV2.S vaccine versus placebo. The receptor set was obtained from a person aged 18-65 years who received the Ad26.COV2.S COVID-19 vaccine or a placebo. Both conserved end residues are part of each CDR3. The order of the fields is clone size, V gene, D gene, J gene, CDR3 DNA, CDR3 protein. The D gene is left open where the match is weak. The size entry is marked missing in some rows and otherwise reads once, few, many or a size class.

clone_size: NA
v_call: TRBV4-2
d_call: NA
j_call: TRBJ1-1
cdr3_nt: TGTGCCAGCAGCCAAGAGGGTTGGAACACTGAAGCTTTCTTT
cdr3_aa: CASSQEGWNTEAFF

clone_size: NA
v_call: TRBV18
d_call: TRBD1
j_call: TRBJ1-4
cdr3_nt: TGTGCCAGCTCATCTTACGGGACAGGCGATAATGAAAAACTGTTTTTT
cdr3_aa: CASSSYGTGDNEKLFF

clone_size: NA
v_call: TRBV30
d_call: TRBD1
j_call: TRBJ1-1
cdr3_nt: TGTGCCTGGAGCGAAGGGACAGGTGGAACTGAAGCTTTCTTT
cdr3_aa: CAWSEGTGGTEAFF

clone_size: NA
v_call: TRBV5-1
d_call: NA
j_call: TRBJ1-1
cdr3_nt: TGCGCCAGCAGCTCCTCCTTGATGGGGCAAAACACTGAAGCTTTCTTT
cdr3_aa: CASSSSLMGQNTEAFF

clone_size: NA
v_call: TRBV29-1
d_call: TRBD2
j_call: TRBJ2-3
cdr3_nt: TGCAGCGTTGAACTAGCGGGAGGGCTAGATACGCAGTATTTT
cdr3_aa: CSVELAGGLDTQYF

clone_size: NA
v_call: TRBV24-1
d_call: TRBD2
j_call: TRBJ2-1
cdr3_nt: TGTGCCACCAGTGATCCATTATCCGCTAGCGGGACGTACAATGAGCAGTTCTTC
cdr3_aa: CATSDPLSASGTYNEQFF

clone_size: NA
v_call: TRBV5-1
d_call: NA
j_call: TRBJ1-1
cdr3_nt: TGCGCCAGCAGCTTGACTTATAGAGGCGCCCGGAACACTGAAGCTTTCTTT
cdr3_aa: CASSLTYRGARNTEAFF

clone_size: once
v_call: TRBV18
d_call: NA
j_call: TRBJ2-7
cdr3_nt: TGTGCCAGCTCACCAAGCGGAGCCAACGTCGAGCAGTACTTC
cdr3_aa: CASSPSGANVEQYF

clone_size: NA
v_call: TRBV18
d_call: TRBD2
j_call: TRBJ2-2
cdr3_nt: TGTGCCAGCTCACCGGGACTAGCGGGGTTGACCGGGGAGCTGTTTTTT
cdr3_aa: CASSPGLAGLTGELFF

clone_size: NA
v_call: TRBV20-1
d_call: TRBD2
j_call: TRBJ2-1
cdr3_nt: TGCAGTGCTAGTCCCCCCGTTGGGGCTAGCGGGAGGGGTGAGCAGTTCTTC
cdr3_aa: CSASPPVGASGRGEQFF

clone_size: NA
v_call: TRBV7-9
d_call: NA
j_call: TRBJ2-2
cdr3_nt: TGTGCCAGCAGCTTAGAAAACCCCGGGGAGCTGTTTTTT
cdr3_aa: CASSLENPGELFF

clone_size: NA
v_call: TRBV19
d_call: NA
j_call: TRBJ2-7
cdr3_nt: TGTGCCAGTAGCCCGGGTGGGTACGAGCAGTACTTC
cdr3_aa: CASSPGGYEQYF

clone_size: NA
v_call: TRBV6-2/TRBV6-3
d_call: TRBD2
j_call: TRBJ2-2
cdr3_nt: TGTGCCAGCAGTTTTGGACTAGCGGGGGGACCGAACACCGGGGAGCTGTTTTTT
cdr3_aa: CASSFGLAGGPNTGELFF

clone_size: NA
v_call: TRBV3-1/TRBV3-2
d_call: TRBD1
j_call: TRBJ1-1
cdr3_nt: TGTGCCATCTCAACAAACAGGGGAAACACTGAAGCTTTCTTT
cdr3_aa: CAISTNRGNTEAFF

clone_size: NA
v_call: TRBV3-1/TRBV3-2
d_call: TRBD2
j_call: TRBJ2-7
cdr3_nt: TGTGCCAGCAGGGGACTAGCGGGAGGGTCCTACGAGCAGTACTTC
cdr3_aa: CASRGLAGGSYEQYF

clone_size: NA
v_call: TRBV7-2
d_call: TRBD1
j_call: TRBJ1-2
cdr3_nt: TGTGCCAGCAGCTTACTTTGGACAGGCAACTATGGCTACACCTTC
cdr3_aa: CASSLLWTGNYGYTF

clone_size: NA
v_call: TRBV6-1
d_call: NA
j_call: TRBJ1-1
cdr3_nt: TGTGCCAGCAGTGAAACAGGGCCGAACACTGAAGCTTTCTTT
cdr3_aa: CASSETGPNTEAFF

clone_size: few
v_call: TRBV28
d_call: TRBD1
j_call: TRBJ1-2
cdr3_nt: TGTGCCAGCAGTTTAAAGGACAGGGTAAACTATGGCTACACCTTC
cdr3_aa: CASSLKDRVNYGYTF

clone_size: once
v_call: TRBV7-6
d_call: TRBD2
j_call: TRBJ2-5
cdr3_nt: TGTGCCAGCAGCTTAGCGCCAGGGCTAGCGGGAGGGTTAAACCAAGAGACCCAGTACTTC
cdr3_aa: CASSLAPGLAGGLNQETQYF

clone_size: NA
v_call: TRBV20-1
d_call: TRBD2
j_call: TRBJ2-1
cdr3_nt: TGCAGTGCTAGTCCCGCTAGCGGCTACTCCTACAATGAGCAGTTCTTC
cdr3_aa: CSASPASGYSYNEQFF

clone_size: NA
v_call: TRBV19
d_call: NA
j_call: TRBJ2-2
cdr3_nt: TGTGCCAGTAGTATTGGAGCTGCCGGGGAGCTGTTTTTT
cdr3_aa: CASSIGAAGELFF

clone_size: NA
v_call: TRBV28
d_call: NA
j_call: TRBJ2-7
cdr3_nt: TGTGCCAGCAGTTCAGGGCTAGCCTCCTACGAGCAGTACTTC
cdr3_aa: CASSSGLASYEQYF

clone_size: NA
v_call: TRBV30
d_call: NA
j_call: TRBJ2-1
cdr3_nt: TGTGCCTGGAGCCGCGGACCTCTAAATGAGCAGTTCTTC
cdr3_aa: CAWSRGPLNEQFF

clone_size: NA
v_call: TRBV5-1
d_call: TRBD1
j_call: TRBJ1-1
cdr3_nt: TGCGCCAGCAGCTCCAGACGACTCGGACAGGGGGCGAACACTGAAGCTTTCTTT
cdr3_aa: CASSSRRLGQGANTEAFF

clone_size: once
v_call: TRBV6-5
d_call: NA
j_call: TRBJ2-7
cdr3_nt: TGTGCCAGCAGTTACTCGAATTTCCGCGAGCAGTACTTC
cdr3_aa: CASSYSNFREQYF

clone_size: NA
v_call: TRBV6-5
d_call: NA
j_call: TRBJ2-2
cdr3_nt: TGTGCCAGCAGTTACTTCGGGTGGGCCGGGGAGCTGTTTTTT
cdr3_aa: CASSYFGWAGELFF

clone_size: NA
v_call: TRBV6-5
d_call: NA
j_call: TRBJ1-6
cdr3_nt: TGTGCCAGCAGTTGGGGCGCATCCTATAATTCACCCCTCCACTTT
cdr3_aa: CASSWGASYNSPLHF

clone_size: NA
v_call: TRBV18
d_call: NA
j_call: TRBJ2-7
cdr3_nt: TGTGCCAGCTCACCGGACTCGAACTACGAGCAGTACTTC
cdr3_aa: CASSPDSNYEQYF

clone_size: NA
v_call: TRBV6-5
d_call: NA
j_call: TRBJ2-7
cdr3_nt: TGTGCCAGCAGCAATGGGCGAATAGCATCCGAGCAGTACTTC
cdr3_aa: CASSNGRIASEQYF

clone_size: NA
v_call: TRBV2
d_call: NA
j_call: TRBJ1-3
cdr3_nt: TGTGCCAGCAAGGATAAGGAAGTAGCTGGAAACACCATATATTTT
cdr3_aa: CASKDKEVAGNTIYF

clone_size: NA
v_call: TRBV2
d_call: TRBD2
j_call: TRBJ2-2
cdr3_nt: TGTGCCAGCAGTGATGCGGGAGGGTTGAGGACCGGGGAGCTGTTTTTT
cdr3_aa: CASSDAGGLRTGELFF

clone_size: NA
v_call: TRBV30
d_call: NA
j_call: TRBJ1-5
cdr3_nt: TGTGCCTGGAGTGTTGGGGGGTATCAGCCCCAGCATTTT
cdr3_aa: CAWSVGGYQPQHF

clone_size: NA
v_call: TRBV6-5
d_call: NA
j_call: TRBJ1-1
cdr3_nt: TGTGCCAGCAGTCTCACCTTAAACAGGGTCACTGAAGCTTTCTTT
cdr3_aa: CASSLTLNRVTEAFF

clone_size: NA
v_call: TRBV5-5
d_call: TRBD2
j_call: TRBJ2-3
cdr3_nt: TGTGCCAGCAGCCGACTAGCGGGGACTAGCACAGATACGCAGTATTTT
cdr3_aa: CASSRLAGTSTDTQYF

clone_size: NA
v_call: TRBV3-1/TRBV3-2
d_call: TRBD2
j_call: TRBJ2-7
cdr3_nt: TGTGCCAGCAGCCGACTAGCGGGTGCCTACGAGCAGTACTTC
cdr3_aa: CASSRLAGAYEQYF

clone_size: NA
v_call: TRBV15
d_call: TRBD1
j_call: TRBJ2-3
cdr3_nt: TGTGCCACCAGCAGGGACAGGGTCCCAGATACGCAGTATTTT
cdr3_aa: CATSRDRVPDTQYF

clone_size: NA
v_call: TRBV30
d_call: NA
j_call: TRBJ2-7
cdr3_nt: TGTGCCTGGAGTCTAAAGTACGAGCAGTACTTC
cdr3_aa: CAWSLKYEQYF

clone_size: NA
v_call: TRBV7-2
d_call: NA
j_call: TRBJ2-7
cdr3_nt: TGTGCCAGCAGCTCCCTCCCGGGGAGTTACGAGCAGTACTTC
cdr3_aa: CASSSLPGSYEQYF

clone_size: NA
v_call: TRBV9
d_call: NA
j_call: TRBJ2-7
cdr3_nt: TGTGCCAGCAGCGTAGCCGGGAATCGCCACGAGCAGTACTTC
cdr3_aa: CASSVAGNRHEQYF

clone_size: NA
v_call: TRBV30
d_call: TRBD1
j_call: TRBJ1-2
cdr3_nt: TGTGCCTGGAGTACTCTGACAGGGTATGGCTACACCTTC
cdr3_aa: CAWSTLTGYGYTF

clone_size: NA
v_call: TRBV7-8
d_call: NA
j_call: TRBJ2-7
cdr3_nt: TGTGCCAGCAGCTTGGGGGAGAGGTACGAGCAGTACTTC
cdr3_aa: CASSLGERYEQYF